This T cell receptor beta chain was profiled in a study of shared clonotypes between healthy human individuals. Study-wide results and limits: Genetic and exposure-history diversity was limited by the small donor number. The study sampled only blood, and tissue repertoires likely differ.

Concerning this clone itself: Its antigen is still unknown.

With 2 bases removed from V and 5 bases from J, the gap between germline ends came to 13 bases. Germline CDR1 is SGHDT and CDR2 is YYEEEE. The length of the CDR3 is 14 residues. Running of the assay took place at deep level. Generated by immunoSEQ multiplex PCR, the TCRdb table keeps only in-frame clones and is missing some. The sample includes about 2 million clones, about 95% of them seen just once. Naive CD8 cells lacked CD45RO and underwent positive selection for CCR7, leaving out terminally differentiated effector memory CD45RA+ cells. The chain has TRBV5-6 and TRBJ2-5; a possible D gene is TRBD1 (6 bases). Sequenced sample: naive CD8+ T cells sorted from blood. The origin of this receptor is a man younger than 30 in good health. CDR3 nucleotides: TGTGCCAGCAGCTTCTGGGGGCTGTGGGAGACCCAGTACTTC. Its translation is CASSFWGLWETQYF. Looking up the rest from reference TRBV5-6 and TRBJ2-5 gives the full variable domain: DAGVTQSPTHLIKTRGQQVTLRCSPKSGHDTVSWYQQALGQGPQFIFQYYEEEERQRGNFPDRFSGHQFPNYSSELNVNALLLGDSALYLCASSFWGLWETQYFGPGTRLLVL.